The sample holds a few counts of the clone carrying this T cell receptor (beta chain). Antigen specificity is unknown. There are 11 residues in the CDR3. CDR1 is SGHDT and CDR2 is YYEEEE in the germline V gene. The V gene lost 3 bases and the J gene lost 0 bases, with 1 base spanning the gap. This entry comes from a study of T cells in pancreatic ductal adenocarcinoma. Clones were read by immunoSEQ multiplex PCR, and TCRdb kept only the in-frame ones, dropping some. The sample consists of around 9,000 clones, roughly 67% of them appearing once. The study, taken as a whole, reports: Tumor samples had fewer productive templates and about 8-fold fewer unique clonotypes than blood.

Selected pancreatic ductal adenocarcinoma patients had undergone surgery without neoadjuvant therapy. The specimen sequenced was pancreatic tumor tissue. The receptor was derived from a human donor with pancreatic ductal adenocarcinoma. V is TRBV5-6 and J is TRBJ2-7, with D hard to call. The CDR3 spells CASSYSYEQYF. CDR3 bases: TGTGCCAGCAGCTACTCCTACGAGCAGTACTTC. Drawing the rest from reference TRBV5-6 and TRBJ2-7, the complete variable domain is DAGVTQSPTHLIKTRGQQVTLRCSPKSGHDTVSWYQQALGQGPQFIFQYYEEEERQRGNFPDRFSGHQFPNYSSELNVNALLLGDSALYLCASSYSYEQYFGPGTRLTVT.